This T cell receptor (beta chain) came from a study of blood T cells in healthy people across ages. Total RNA was extracted at no less than 6 micrograms per sample. With regard to this clonotype: The antigen remains unidentified.

Using a J-beta primer mix together with a sample-barcoded 5' primer, a second PCR was run for about 7 to 12 cycles. Each of the cDNA molecules was tagged by a template-switch adaptor with 12 random nucleotides. From each sample, at least 2.5 million paired-end reads containing CDR3 were obtained. TCRdb called the 5' RACE reads again in MiXCR, with one record for every CDR3 protein. The top ten hold approximately 7% of the sample, which has over a million distinct CDR3 sequences, roughly 60% seen once. V was trimmed by 3 bases and J by 4 bases, leaving 10 bases between them. CDR3 length equals 14 residues. From germline, CDR1 is SEHNR and CDR2 FQNEAQ (reference sequence). Whole-study findings and limits: Higher diversity and more naive CD4+ cells were features of long-lived donors, compared to aged donors.

The origin of this receptor is a man between 18 and 35 years old in good health. V and J are TRBV7-9 and TRBJ1-5; possible D gene TRBD1, 6 bases. Sequencing was carried out using blood. CDR3 sequence (DNA): TGTGCCAGCAGCTTTGAGGGGGAAAATCAGCCCCAGCATTTT. Translating gives CASSFEGENQPQHF.